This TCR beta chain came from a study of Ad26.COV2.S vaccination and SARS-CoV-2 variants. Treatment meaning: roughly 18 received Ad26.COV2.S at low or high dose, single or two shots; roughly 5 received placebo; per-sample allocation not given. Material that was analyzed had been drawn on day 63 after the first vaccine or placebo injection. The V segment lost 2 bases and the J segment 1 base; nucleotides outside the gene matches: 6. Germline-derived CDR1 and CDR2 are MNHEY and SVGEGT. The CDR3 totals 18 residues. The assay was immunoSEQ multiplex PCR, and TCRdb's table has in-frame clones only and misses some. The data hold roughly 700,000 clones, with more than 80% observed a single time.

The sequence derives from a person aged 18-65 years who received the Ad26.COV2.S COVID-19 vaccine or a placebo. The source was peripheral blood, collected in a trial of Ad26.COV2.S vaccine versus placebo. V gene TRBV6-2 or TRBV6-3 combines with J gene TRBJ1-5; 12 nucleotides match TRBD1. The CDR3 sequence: CASSYETGTGGSNQPQHF. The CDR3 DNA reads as TGTGCCAGCAGTTACGAGACGGGGACAGGGGGCAGCAATCAGCCCCAGCATTTT.